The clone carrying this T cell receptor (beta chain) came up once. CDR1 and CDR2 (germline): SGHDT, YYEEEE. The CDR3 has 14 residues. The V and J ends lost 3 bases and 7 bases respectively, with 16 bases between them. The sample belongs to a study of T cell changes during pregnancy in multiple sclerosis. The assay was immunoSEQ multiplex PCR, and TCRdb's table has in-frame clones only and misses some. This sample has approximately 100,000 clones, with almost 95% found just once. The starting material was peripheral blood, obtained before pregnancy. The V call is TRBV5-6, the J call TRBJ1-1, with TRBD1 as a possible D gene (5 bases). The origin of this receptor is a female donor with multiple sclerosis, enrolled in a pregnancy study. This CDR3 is CASSWGLGGDEAFF. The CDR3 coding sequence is TGTGCCAGCAGCTGGGGGTTGGGGGGGGATGAAGCTTTCTTT.